The sequence of this T cell receptor beta chain was determined in a study of graft-versus-host responses after intestinal transplantation. In the study overall: The recipients all started with anti-thymocyte globulin induction and then took tacrolimus and steroids for 3 to 4 years.

As to this clone: Its antigen is still unknown.

Repertoires were generated with immunoSEQ multiplex PCR, while TCRdb's copy carries only in-frame clones and drops some. The data show roughly 51,000 clones, with about 90% seen just once and 0.55% to 0.8% held by the top ten. This clonotype was sampled from a human donor who was the organ donor for an intestinal transplant. The sequenced sample was unstimulated CD4+ T cells sorted from spleen or lymph node cells, obtained before transplant.

The CDR3 nucleotides are TGCGCCAGCAGCTTGGCTAGCGGAGCTAGCACAGATACGCAGTATTTT. Its translation is CASSLASGASTDTQYF. The V call is TRBV5-1, the J call TRBJ2-3; 7 positions agree with TRBD2. Trimming took 0 bases from V and 0 from J; bases not matched to a gene: 4. The V gene's germline CDR1 is SGHRS and CDR2 YFSETQ. The CDR3 spans 16 residues. Full variable domain (missing parts from reference TRBV5-1 and TRBJ2-3): KAGVTQTPRYLIKTRGQQVTLSCSPISGHRSVSWYQQTPGQGLQFLFEYFSETQRNKGNFPGRFSGRQFSNSRSEMNVSTLELGDSALYLCASSLASGASTDTQYFGPGTRLTVL.